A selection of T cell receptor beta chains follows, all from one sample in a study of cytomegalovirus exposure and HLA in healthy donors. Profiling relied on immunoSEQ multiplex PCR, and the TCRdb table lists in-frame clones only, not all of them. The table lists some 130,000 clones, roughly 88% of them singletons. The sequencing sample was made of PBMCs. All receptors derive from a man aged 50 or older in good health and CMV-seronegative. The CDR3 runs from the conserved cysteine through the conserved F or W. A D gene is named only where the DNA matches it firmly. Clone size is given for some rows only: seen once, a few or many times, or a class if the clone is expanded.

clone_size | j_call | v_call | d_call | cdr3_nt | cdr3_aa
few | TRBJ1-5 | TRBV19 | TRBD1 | TGTGCCAGTAGTATCCCCCGCAGGGGGCGGATTCAGCCCCAGCATTTT | CASSIPRRGRIQPQHF
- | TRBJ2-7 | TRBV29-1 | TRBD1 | TGCAGCGTTCACAGGGGCTACGAGCAGTACTTC | CSVHRGYEQYF
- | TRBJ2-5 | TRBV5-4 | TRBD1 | TGTGCCAGCAGCCTGACAGGGGCAGAAGAGACCCAGTACTTC | CASSLTGAEETQYF
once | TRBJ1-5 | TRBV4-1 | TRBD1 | TGCGCCAGCAGCCAAGCCGGACAGGGCCATCAGCCCCAGCATTTT | CASSQAGQGHQPQHF
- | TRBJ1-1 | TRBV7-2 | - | TGTGCCAGCAGCTTCGGGGTTCTCATGAACACTGAAGCTTTCTTT | CASSFGVLMNTEAFF
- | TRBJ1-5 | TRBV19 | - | TGTGCCAGTAAGTGGAATACCCAAAGGGGTCAGCCCCAGCATTTT | CASKWNTQRGQPQHF
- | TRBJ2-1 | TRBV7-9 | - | TGTGCCAGCAGCCCAACTATGGGGACTTACAATGAGCAGTTCTTC | CASSPTMGTYNEQFF
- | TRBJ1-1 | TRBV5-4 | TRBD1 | TGTGCCAGCAGCGGGGGGACAGGGCCCACTGAAGCTTTCTTT | CASSGGTGPTEAFF
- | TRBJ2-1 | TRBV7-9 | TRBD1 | TGTGCCAGCAGCTTACCTAGACAGGCAGGGGGTTCGGAGCAGTTCTTC | CASSLPRQAGGSEQFF
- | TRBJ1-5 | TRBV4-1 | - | TGCGCCAGCAGCCCCGCGGCTAGGCAGCCCCAGCATTTT | CASSPAARQPQHF
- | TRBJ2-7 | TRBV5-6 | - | TGTGCCAGCAGCGGGAGTGTCTACGAGCAGTACTTC | CASSGSVYEQYF
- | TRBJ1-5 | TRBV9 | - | TGTGCCAGCAGCGCGTCGCCAAGACAGATTAGCAATCAGCCCCAGCATTTT | CASSASPRQISNQPQHF
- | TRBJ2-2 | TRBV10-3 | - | TGTGCCATCAGCGCCCTCGAGGGCAGCGCTGGTTGGGCCGGGAAGCTGTTTTTT | CAISALEGSAGWAGKLFF
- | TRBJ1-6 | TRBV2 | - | TGTGCCAGCGGGACAACTAATTCACCCCTCCACTTT | CASGTTNSPLHF
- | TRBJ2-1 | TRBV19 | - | TGTGCCAGCAGGGGCCAACCCTATGAGCAGTTCTTC | CASRGQPYEQFF
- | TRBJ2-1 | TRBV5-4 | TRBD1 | TGTGCCAGCAGCCGTGACAGGGGGACCTACAATGAGCAGTTCTTC | CASSRDRGTYNEQFF
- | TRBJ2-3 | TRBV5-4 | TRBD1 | TGTGCCAGCAGCTTGGCCGGACAGGTCCCGTCGCAGTATTTT | CASSLAGQVPSQYF
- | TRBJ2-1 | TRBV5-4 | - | TGTGCCAGCAGCTTAAAAACTAGCCACAATGAGCAGTTCTTC | CASSLKTSHNEQFF
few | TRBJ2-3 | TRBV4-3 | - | TGCGCCAGCAGCCAAGGAGGCCAGCCGGGTGTGAGCACAGATACGCAGTATTTT | CASSQGGQPGVSTDTQYF
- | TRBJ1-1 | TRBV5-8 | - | TGTGCCAGCAGCTTGGGCCCGGTGAACACTGAAGCTTTCTTT | CASSLGPVNTEAFF
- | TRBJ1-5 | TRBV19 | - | TGTGCCAGTAGTCCGGGACTGGGTGGCAATCAGCCCCAGCATTTT | CASSPGLGGNQPQHF
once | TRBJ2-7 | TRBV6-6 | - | TGTGCCAGCAGTTACTTTTCGGGGGAGGGGGACGAGCAGTACTTC | CASSYFSGEGDEQYF
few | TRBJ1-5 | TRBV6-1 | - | TGTGCCAGCAGTGTGCTCGAGCCGAATAGCAATCAGCCCCAGCATTTT | CASSVLEPNSNQPQHF
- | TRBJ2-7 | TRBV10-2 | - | TGCGCCAGCAGTGAGGCATTTGGGCTACAGCTCTACGAGCAGTACTTC | CASSEAFGLQLYEQYF
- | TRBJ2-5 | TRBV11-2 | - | TGTGCCAGCAGCCCCAGACAGATACAAGAGACCCAGTACTTC | CASSPRQIQETQYF
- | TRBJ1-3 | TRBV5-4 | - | TGTGCCAGCAGCGCATACAGGGAATCTGGAAACACCATATATTTT | CASSAYRESGNTIYF
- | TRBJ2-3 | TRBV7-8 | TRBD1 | TGTGCCAGCAGCTCGACAGGGTCCCTCACAGATACGCAGTATTTT | CASSSTGSLTDTQYF
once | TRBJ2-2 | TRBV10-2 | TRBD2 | TGCGCCAGCAGTGAGTCCCCTAGCGGGGCAACCGGGGAGCTGTTTTTT | CASSESPSGATGELFF
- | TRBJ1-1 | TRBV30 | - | TGTGCCTGGACAGATTTTACTGAAGCTTTCTTT | CAWTDFTEAFF
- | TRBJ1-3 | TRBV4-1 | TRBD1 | TGCGCCAGCAGCCAAGACGACAGGGCGTCCGGAAACACCATATATTTT | CASSQDDRASGNTIYF
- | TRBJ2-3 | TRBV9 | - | TGTGCCAGCAGCACCCAGATAGGGGCAGATACGCAGTATTTT | CASSTQIGADTQYF
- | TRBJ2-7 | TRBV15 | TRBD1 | TGTGCCACCAGCAGCCTCGGAAAGACAGGGGGTGCCTACGAGCAGTACTTC | CATSSLGKTGGAYEQYF
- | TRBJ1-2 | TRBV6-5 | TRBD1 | TGTGCCAGCAGACAATTGGGGACAGGTTACTACACCTTC | CASRQLGTGYYTF
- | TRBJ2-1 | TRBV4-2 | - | TGTGCCAGCAGCCAGGCGAACAGGGCCCATGAGCAGTTCTTC | CASSQANRAHEQFF
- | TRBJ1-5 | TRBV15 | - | TGTGCCACCAGCAGTTCAAGGGGTCACGGCCAGCCCCAGCATTTT | CATSSSRGHGQPQHF
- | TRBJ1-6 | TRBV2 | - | TGTGCCAGCAGAGGCTGGGGCGCCTATAATTCACCCCTCCACTTT | CASRGWGAYNSPLHF
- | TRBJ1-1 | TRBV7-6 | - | TGTGCCAGCAGCTCCTATGGCCAGGACTGGGGGAACACTGAAGCTTTCTTT | CASSSYGQDWGNTEAFF
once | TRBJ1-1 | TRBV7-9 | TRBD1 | TGTGCCAGCAGCAGTGGACAGGGGAGAACTGAAGCTTTCTTT | CASSSGQGRTEAFF
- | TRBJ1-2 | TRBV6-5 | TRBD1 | TGTGCCAGCAGTTACCGGACAGGGGGCTTTGGGGGCTACACCTTC | CASSYRTGGFGGYTF
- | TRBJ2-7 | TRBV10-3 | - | TGTGCCATCAGTGAGTTCGGGGACTCTAGCTCCTACGAGCAGTACTTC | CAISEFGDSSSYEQYF
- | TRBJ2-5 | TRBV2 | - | TGTGCCAGCAGTGTGGCGACAGAGCAAGAGACCCAGTACTTC | CASSVATEQETQYF
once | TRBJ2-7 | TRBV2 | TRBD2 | TGTGCCAGCACCATGACTAGCGGGGACGAGCAGTACTTC | CASTMTSGDEQYF
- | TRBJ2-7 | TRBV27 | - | TGTGCCAGCGCCCGACATCAGTTCTACGAGCAGTACTTC | CASARHQFYEQYF
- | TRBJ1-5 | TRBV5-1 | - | TGCGCCAGCAGCTTTACAGGTGGGTTCGATCAGCCCCAGCATTTT | CASSFTGGFDQPQHF
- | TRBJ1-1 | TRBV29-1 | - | TGCAGCGTTGTGGAGGGGAATTCTGAAGCTTTCTTT | CSVVEGNSEAFF
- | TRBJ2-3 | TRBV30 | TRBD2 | TGTGCCTGGAGTCGCGGCGGGGGAACAGATACGCAGTATTTT | CAWSRGGGTDTQYF
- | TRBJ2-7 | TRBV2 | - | TGTGCCAGCACGGAATCTGCGGGTTGGTACGAGCAGTACTTC | CASTESAGWYEQYF
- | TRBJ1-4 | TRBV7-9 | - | TGTGCCAGCTCCAAGGGGGATGAAAAACTGTTTTTT | CASSKGDEKLFF
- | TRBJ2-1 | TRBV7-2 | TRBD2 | TGTGCCAGCAGACGAGGACTAGCGGGGAACAATGAGCAGTTCTTC | CASRRGLAGNNEQFF
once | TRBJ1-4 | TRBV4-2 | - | TGTGCCAGCAGCCCCACATCAGGGGCTCGAAGTGAAAAACTGTTTTTT | CASSPTSGARSEKLFF
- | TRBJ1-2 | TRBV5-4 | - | TGTGCCAGCAGCTTGGACAGGGACTATGGCTACACCTTC | CASSLDRDYGYTF
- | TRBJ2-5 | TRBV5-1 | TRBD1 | TGCGCCAGCAGCTTGACCGGGACAGGGGCAGAGACCCAGTACTTC | CASSLTGTGAETQYF
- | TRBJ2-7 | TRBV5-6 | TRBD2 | TGTGCCAGCAGCTTGGGGCTAGCGGGGGCTTATTACGAGCAGTACTTC | CASSLGLAGAYYEQYF
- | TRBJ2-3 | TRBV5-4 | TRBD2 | TGTGCCAGCAGCCGAGGGCGGGGGGGTACAGATACGCAGTATTTT | CASSRGRGGTDTQYF
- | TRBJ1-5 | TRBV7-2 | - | TGTGCCAGCAGCCGTCTCTATAGCAATCAGCCCCAGCATTTT | CASSRLYSNQPQHF
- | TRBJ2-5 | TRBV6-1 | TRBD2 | TGTGCCAGCAGTGTTATAGCGGGGGAACACCAAGAGACCCAGTACTTC | CASSVIAGEHQETQYF
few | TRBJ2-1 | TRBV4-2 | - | TGTGCCAGCAGCCAAGATCCCTCTAGCAGTCTTTACTACAATGAGCAGTTCTTC | CASSQDPSSSLYYNEQFF